The 5 T cell receptor beta chains presented below share a single source sample, sequenced in a study of lymphopenia after photon versus proton radiotherapy. The data were produced by immunoSEQ multiplex PCR, yet TCRdb's version contains in-frame clones alone and is incomplete. The data hold 40,000 or so clones, with approximately 90% observed a single time. The source was peripheral blood, collected from a patient treated with photon-based radiotherapy. These receptors came from a man in his 60s with cholangiocarcinoma.

About this clone: The limits of the CDR3 on the DNA are not certain, so only TCRdb's listed CDR3 is given. The V call is TRBV28, the J call TRBJ1-5. From germline, CDR1 is MDHEN and CDR2 SYDVKM. The CDR3 is 15 residues long, counting both termini. CDR3 sequence reads: CASSTSGGGNQPQHF.

V and J are TRBV5-1 and TRBJ2-3, with a tentative D call TRBD2 (6 bases). Germline V CDR1 and CDR2: SGHRS, YFSETQ. Deletions cut 5 bases from V and 0 bases from J, with 10 bases between. The CDR3 has 14 amino acids. The CDR3 nucleotides read TGCGCCAGCAGTAGGGACTCGAGCACAGATACGCAGTATTTT. As protein: CASSRDSSTDTQYF.

J is TRBJ2-1 and V is TRBV5-1, with a weak D call TRBD2 (6 bases). Trimming removed 0 bases from V and 0 bases from J, with 7 bases in between. Germline CDR1 SGHRS, CDR2 YFSETQ. CDR3 length: 15 residues. The CDR3 nucleotides read TGCGCCAGCAGCTTGGAACTAGCCTCCTACAATGAGCAGTTCTTC. Its translation is CASSLELASYNEQFF.

The chain recombines TRBV7-9 with TRBJ2-3; 7 bases match TRBD1. The trim removed 5 bases at V and 0 bases at J, leaving 8 bases unmatched. This CDR3 has 16 residues. Looked up from germline, CDR1 is SEHNR and CDR2 is FQNEAQ (reference sequence). For the CDR3, the DNA is TGTGCCAGCAGCCACGGGACAGCCGTTAGCACAGATACGCAGTATTTT. This translates into CASSHGTAVSTDTQYF. The full variable domain, rest sourced from reference TRBV7-9 and TRBJ2-3, is DTGVSQNPRHKITKRGQNVTFRCDPISEHNRLYWYRQTLGQGPEFLTYFQNEAQLEKSRLLSDRFSAERPKGSFSTLEIQRTEQGDSAMYLCASSHGTAVSTDTQYFGPGTRLTVL.

The V call is TRBV5-5, the J call TRBJ1-2; D is unclear. CDR1 is SGHKS and CDR2 is YYEKEE in the germline V gene (reference sequence). This CDR3 contains 15 residues. V dropped 2 bases and J dropped 6 bases, with 17 bases sitting between them. The CDR3 spells CASSFPSTRSDGYTF. As DNA, the CDR3 is TGTGCCAGCAGCTTCCCCTCGACGAGAAGTGATGGCTACACCTTC.